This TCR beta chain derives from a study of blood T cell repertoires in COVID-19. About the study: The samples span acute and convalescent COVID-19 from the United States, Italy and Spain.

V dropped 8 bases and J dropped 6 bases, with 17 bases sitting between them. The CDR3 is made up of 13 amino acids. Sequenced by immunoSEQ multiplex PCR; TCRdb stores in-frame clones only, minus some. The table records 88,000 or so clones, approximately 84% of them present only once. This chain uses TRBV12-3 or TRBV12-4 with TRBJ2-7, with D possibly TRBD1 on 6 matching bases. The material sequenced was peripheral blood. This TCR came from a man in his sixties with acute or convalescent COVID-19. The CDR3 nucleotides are TGTGCCAGCCTGGGGGCGGCCTTGGGCGAGCAGTACTTC. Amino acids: CASLGAALGEQYF.